This TCR beta chain is from a study of CD8+ T cells in alopecia areata. RNA extraction and reverse transcription yielded cDNA as sequencing template. Produced via immunoSEQ multiplex PCR; TCRdb's table is partial and in-frame only. The table includes about 110,000 clones, 55% to 75% detected once. About this clone: The target antigen is unknown.

Germline CDR1 is SEHNR and CDR2 is FQNEAQ (reference sequence). The CDR3 totals 15 residues. Trimming removed 5 bases from V and 2 bases from J, with 15 bases in between. Investigators sorted PBMCs to obtain both CD4+ and CD8+ T cells. Whole-study results and caveats: Unlike in mice, where it was clearer, TCR sharing across patients was less clear, possibly HLA-related. Resident alphabeta T-cell populations of normal skin are likewise subject to sequencing in scalp samples.

The chain couples TRBV7-9 to TRBJ1-2; D ambiguous. The sample was CD8+ T cells sorted from blood. The receptor was isolated from a human donor in good health. The CDR3 DNA sequence: TGTGCCAGCAGCCCGTCAGTGAATCCAAACTATGGCTACACCTTC. Protein sequence: CASSPSVNPNYGYTF.